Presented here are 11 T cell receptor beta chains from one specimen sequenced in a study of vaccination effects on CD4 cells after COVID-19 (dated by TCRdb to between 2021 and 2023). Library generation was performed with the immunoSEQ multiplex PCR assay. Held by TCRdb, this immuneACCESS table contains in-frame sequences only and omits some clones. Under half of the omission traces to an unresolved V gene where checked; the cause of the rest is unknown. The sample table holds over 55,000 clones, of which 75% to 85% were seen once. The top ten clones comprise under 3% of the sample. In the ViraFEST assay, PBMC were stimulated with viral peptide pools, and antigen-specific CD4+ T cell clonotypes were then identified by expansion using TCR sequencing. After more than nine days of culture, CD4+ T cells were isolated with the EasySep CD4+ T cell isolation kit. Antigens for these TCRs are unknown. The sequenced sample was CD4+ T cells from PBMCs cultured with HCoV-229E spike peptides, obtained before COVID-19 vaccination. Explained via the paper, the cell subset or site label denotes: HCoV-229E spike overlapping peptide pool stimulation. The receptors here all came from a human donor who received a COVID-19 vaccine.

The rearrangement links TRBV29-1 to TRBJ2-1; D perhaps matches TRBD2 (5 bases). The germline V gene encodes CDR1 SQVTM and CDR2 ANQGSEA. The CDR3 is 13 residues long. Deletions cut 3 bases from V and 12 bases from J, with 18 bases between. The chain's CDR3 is CSVDLARSSGQFF. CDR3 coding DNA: TGCAGCGTTGATCTAGCACGGAGTTCTGGGCAGTTCTTC.

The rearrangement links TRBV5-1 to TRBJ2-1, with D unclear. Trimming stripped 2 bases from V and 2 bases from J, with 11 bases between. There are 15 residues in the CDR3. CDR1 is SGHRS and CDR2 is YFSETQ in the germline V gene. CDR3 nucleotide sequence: TGCGCCAGCAGCTTAACCGGGCTAACCTACAATGAGCAGTTCTTC. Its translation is CASSLTGLTYNEQFF.

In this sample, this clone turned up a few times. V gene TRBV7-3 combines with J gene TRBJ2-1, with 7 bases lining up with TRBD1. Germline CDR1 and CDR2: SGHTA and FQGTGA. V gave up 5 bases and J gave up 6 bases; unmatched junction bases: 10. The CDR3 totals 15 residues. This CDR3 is CASSLDRARGNEQFF. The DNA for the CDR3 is TGTGCCAGCAGCCTCGACAGGGCAAGGGGCAATGAGCAGTTCTTC.

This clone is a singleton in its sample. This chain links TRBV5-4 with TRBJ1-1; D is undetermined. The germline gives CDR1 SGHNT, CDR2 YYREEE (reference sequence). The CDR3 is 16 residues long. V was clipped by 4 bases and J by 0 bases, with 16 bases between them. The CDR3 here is CASSMTSGSMNTEAFF. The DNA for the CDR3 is TGTGCCAGCAGCATGACGTCCGGGAGTATGAACACTGAAGCTTTCTTT.

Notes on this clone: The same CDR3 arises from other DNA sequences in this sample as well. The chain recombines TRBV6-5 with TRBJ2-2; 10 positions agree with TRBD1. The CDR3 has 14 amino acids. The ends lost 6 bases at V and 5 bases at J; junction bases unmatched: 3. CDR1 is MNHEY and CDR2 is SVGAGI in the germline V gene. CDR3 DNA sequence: TGTGCCAGCAGGCGGACAGGGGGAACCGGGGAGCTGTTTTTT. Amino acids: CASRRTGGTGELFF.

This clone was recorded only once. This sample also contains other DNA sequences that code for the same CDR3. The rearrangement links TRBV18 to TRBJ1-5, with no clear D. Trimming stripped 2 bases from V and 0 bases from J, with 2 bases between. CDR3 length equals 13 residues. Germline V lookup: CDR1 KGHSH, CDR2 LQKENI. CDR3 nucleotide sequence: TGTGCCAGCTCACCAGATAGCAATCAGCCCCAGCATTTT. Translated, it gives CASSPDSNQPQHF.

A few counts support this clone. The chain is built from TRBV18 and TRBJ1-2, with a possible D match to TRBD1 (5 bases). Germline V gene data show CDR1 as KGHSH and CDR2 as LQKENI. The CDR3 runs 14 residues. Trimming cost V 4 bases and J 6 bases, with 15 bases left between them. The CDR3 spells CASSHRQGLDGYTF. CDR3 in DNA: TGTGCCAGCTCACATCGCCAGGGCCTTGATGGCTACACCTTC.

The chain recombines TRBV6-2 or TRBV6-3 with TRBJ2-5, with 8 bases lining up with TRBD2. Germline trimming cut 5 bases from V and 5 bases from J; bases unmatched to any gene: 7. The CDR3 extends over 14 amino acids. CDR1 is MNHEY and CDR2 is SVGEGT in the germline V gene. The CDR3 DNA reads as TGTGCCAGCAGTATTACCCGGGGGGGGGAGACCCAGTACTTC. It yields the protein CASSITRGGETQYF.

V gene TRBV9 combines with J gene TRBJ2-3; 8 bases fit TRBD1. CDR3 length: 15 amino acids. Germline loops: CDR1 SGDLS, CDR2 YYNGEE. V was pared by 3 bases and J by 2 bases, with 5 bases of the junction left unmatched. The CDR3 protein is CASSARQGYTDTQYF. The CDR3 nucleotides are TGTGCCAGCAGCGCCCGACAGGGGTACACAGATACGCAGTATTTT.

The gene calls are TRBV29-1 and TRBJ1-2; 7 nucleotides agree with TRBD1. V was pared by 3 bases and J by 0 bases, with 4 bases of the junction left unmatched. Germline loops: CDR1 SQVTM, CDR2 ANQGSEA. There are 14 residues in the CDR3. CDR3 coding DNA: TGCAGCGTTGACGGGGACAGATCTAACTATGGCTACACCTTC. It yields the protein CSVDGDRSNYGYTF.

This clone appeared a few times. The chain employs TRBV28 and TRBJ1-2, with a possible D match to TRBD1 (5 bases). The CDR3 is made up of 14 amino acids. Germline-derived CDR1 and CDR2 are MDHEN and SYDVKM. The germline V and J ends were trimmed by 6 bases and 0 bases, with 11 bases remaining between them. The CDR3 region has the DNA TGTGCCAGCAGCAATCCAGGGCCTAACTATGGCTACACCTTC. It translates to CASSNPGPNYGYTF.